The entry below describes one TCR beta chain. What it binds is not known. This sample is part of a study of T-cell memory formation after mild COVID-19. On the study more broadly: Clusters of TCRs were largely donor specific. Findings of the study overall: Within pre-infection memory, some responding clones were found, suggesting cross-reactive memory joined. Contracting clones localized mainly to CM and EM when CD4+ and mainly to EMRA when CD8+.

TCRdb re-called the 5' RACE reads through MiXCR, storing one row per CDR3 protein. The table has fewer than 300,000 distinct CDR3 sequences, roughly 18% seen once. V shed 5 bases and J shed 2 bases, with 12 bases lying between them. Germline V gene sequence: CDR1 MDHEN, CDR2 SYDVKM. This CDR3 spans 14 amino acids. Sequencing was done on a sample of PBMCs or a T cell subset sorted from them (not recorded which). The clonotype was recovered from a man aged 18 to 29 who had mild COVID-19 (a few samples of this study predate the infection). Cell type and time point are not known. The V call is TRBV28, the J call TRBJ2-5; unclear D gene. The CDR3 DNA reads as TGTGCCAGCAGTGGGATCTTGGGGCAAGAGACCCAGTACTTC. It yields the protein CASSGILGQETQYF.